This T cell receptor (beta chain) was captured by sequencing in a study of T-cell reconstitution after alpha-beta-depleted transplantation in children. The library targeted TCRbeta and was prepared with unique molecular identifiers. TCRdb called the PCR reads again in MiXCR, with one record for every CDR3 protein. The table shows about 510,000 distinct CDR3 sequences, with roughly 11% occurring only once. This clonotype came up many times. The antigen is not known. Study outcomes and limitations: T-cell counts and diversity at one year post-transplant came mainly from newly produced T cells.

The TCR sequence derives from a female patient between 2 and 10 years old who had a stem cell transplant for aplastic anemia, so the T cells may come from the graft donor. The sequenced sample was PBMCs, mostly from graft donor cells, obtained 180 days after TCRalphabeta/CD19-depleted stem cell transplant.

The CDR3 region has the DNA TGTGCCAGCAACTCCAGGGGCTACGAGCAGTACTTC. This codes for CASNSRGYEQYF. The chain couples TRBV28 to TRBJ2-7, with a weak D call TRBD1 (6 bases). The V end was cut by 7 bases, the J end by 3 bases, with 10 bases between. CDR1 MDHEN and CDR2 SYDVKM come from the germline V gene. The CDR3 covers 12 residues. Based on the CDR3 plus reference TRBV28 and TRBJ2-7, the full variable domain is DVKVTQSSRYLVKRTGEKVFLECVQDMDHENMFWYRQDPGLGLRLIYFSYDVKMKEKGDIPEGYSVSREKKERFSLILESASTNQTSMYLCASNSRGYEQYFGPGTRLTVT.